Below are 23 T cell receptor beta chains sequenced from a single sample in a study of cytomegalovirus exposure and HLA in healthy donors. In the PCR, 60 Vbeta and 13 Jbeta primers were used. TCRdb's table, derived via immunoSEQ multiplex PCR, lists solely in-frame clones and lacks some. Recorded for this sample: about 140,000 clones. The sample consisted of PBMCs. Receptors were obtained from a man aged 35 to 55 in good health and CMV-seronegative.

The chain employs TRBV19 and TRBJ1-6; 7 nucleotides agree with TRBD1. CDR3 length: 14 amino acids. The trim removed 7 bases at V and 4 bases at J, leaving 4 bases unmatched. The V gene's germline CDR1 is LNHDA and CDR2 SQIVND (reference sequence). The CDR3 region is CASTKGQYNSPLHF. The CDR3 nucleotides are TGTGCCAGTACCAAGGGACAGTATAATTCACCCCTCCACTTT.

The chain's CDR3 is CASSKLPGGGTEAFF. CDR3 nucleotides: TGTGCCAGCAGTAAGCTGCCCGGCGGGGGCACTGAAGCTTTCTTT. The rearrangement uses TRBV27 and TRBJ1-1; TRBD1 is a possible D gene (5 bases). The CDR3 loop spans 15 amino acids. Germline CDR1 is MNHEY and CDR2 is SMNVEV (reference sequence). Trimming left V 5 bases short and J 4 bases short, with 17 bases between.

This sequence joins TRBV6-5 and TRBJ2-5, with D perhaps TRBD1 (6 bases). The DNA end favors TRBJ2-7, so the J call may be wrong. Looked up from germline, CDR1 is MNHEY and CDR2 is SVGAGI. The CDR3 sequence is 14 residues long. In DNA form, the CDR3 reads TGTGCCAGCAGTGGGTTCAGGGGCTCTTACGAGCAGTACTTC. Protein sequence: CASSGFRGSYEQYF.

This chain joins TRBV6-5 and TRBJ1-2, with 7 bases identical to TRBD1. From germline, CDR1 is MNHEY and CDR2 SVGAGI. The V and J ends lost 7 bases and 4 bases, in that order; junction bases with no gene match: 9. The CDR3 length is 14 residues. The CDR3: CASNLQGKGYGYTF. The CDR3 region has the DNA TGTGCCAGCAACCTACAGGGGAAGGGCTATGGCTACACCTTC.

In the case of this clone: This sample includes further DNA sequences coding for the same CDR3. This chain links TRBV5-6 with TRBJ2-7, with 9 bases that match TRBD2. The V gene's germline CDR1 is SGHDT and CDR2 YYEEEE. Germline trimming cut 4 bases from V and 4 bases from J; bases unmatched to any gene: 3. This CDR3 comprises 13 residues. CDR3: CASSRLAVYEQYF. CDR3 bases: TGTGCCAGCAGCCGACTAGCGGTATACGAGCAGTACTTC.

The chain joins TRBV4-1 to TRBJ2-7; 7 bases match TRBD2. V lost 6 bases to trimming and J lost 0 bases; unmatched junction nucleotides: 17. This CDR3 has 18 amino acids. From germline, CDR1 is MGHRA and CDR2 YSYEKL. Here the CDR3 reads CASSLIWTKGRGSYEQYF. CDR3 DNA sequence: TGCGCCAGCAGTCTCATCTGGACAAAGGGGAGGGGCTCCTACGAGCAGTACTTC.

V and J are TRBV5-1 and TRBJ1-1; D is perhaps TRBD1 (6 bases). Germline lookup yields CDR1 SGHRS and CDR2 YFSETQ. With 4 bases removed from V and 10 bases from J, the gap between germline ends came to 14 bases. The CDR3 spans 12 residues. CDR3 sequence reads: CASSQTGSGAFF. DNA of the CDR3: TGCGCCAGCAGCCAAACAGGGTCGGGAGCTTTCTTT.

The chain recombines TRBV29-1 with TRBJ2-1, with TRBD2 as a possible D gene (6 bases). V was pared by 3 bases and J by 9 bases, with 21 bases between. The CDR3 extends over 15 amino acids. Per germline, CDR1 SQVTM and CDR2 ANQGSEA. CDR3 coding DNA: TGCAGCGTTGAGGCGGGGACCGGTGAAGCTAGTGAGCAGTTCTTC. Amino acid sequence: CSVEAGTGEASEQFF.

This chain joins TRBV28 and TRBJ1-4; D ambiguous. Germline CDR1 MDHEN, CDR2 SYDVKM. V was shortened by 6 bases and J by 0 bases, with 11 bases between the two germline ends. The CDR3 is made up of 15 amino acids. CDR3 nucleotides: TGTGCCAGCAGGGTACACGGGGCAACTAATGAAAAACTGTTTTTT. It is translated as CASRVHGATNEKLFF.

The chain carries TRBV11-2 and TRBJ2-3; 11 nucleotides line up with TRBD2. CDR3 length: 14 residues. Per the germline V gene, CDR1 is SGHAT and CDR2 is FQNNGV. The V and J ends lost 5 bases and 5 bases, in that order; junction bases with no gene match: 3. The CDR3: CASSLLAGVDTQYF. CDR3 DNA: TGTGCCAGCAGCCTACTAGCGGGGGTAGATACGCAGTATTTT.

The chain couples TRBV7-9 to TRBJ2-3; TRBD2 aligns across 9 bases. This CDR3 has 16 residues. Germline V gene data show CDR1 as SEHNR and CDR2 as FQNEAQ (reference sequence). V gave up 6 bases and J gave up 1 base; unmatched junction bases: 8. CDR3 sequence reads: CASRASQRGGTDTQYF. Written as DNA, the CDR3 is TGTGCCAGCAGGGCTTCACAGCGGGGGGGCACAGATACGCAGTATTTT. Using reference TRBV7-9 and TRBJ2-3 for the parts outside the CDR3, the full variable domain is DTGVSQNPRHKITKRGQNVTFRCDPISEHNRLYWYRQTLGQGPEFLTYFQNEAQLEKSRLLSDRFSAERPKGSFSTLEIQRTEQGDSAMYLCASRASQRGGTDTQYFGPGTRLTVL.

CDR3 bases: TGTGCCAGCAGGATGGAGGCGGGGAGGGTCACCGGGGAGCTGTTTTTT. This gives the protein CASRMEAGRVTGELFF. This chain links TRBV5-4 with TRBJ2-2, with 7 nucleotides matching TRBD2. V lost 5 bases and J lost 4; bases outside the gene matches: 11. In germline, CDR1 is SGHNT, CDR2 YYREEE (reference sequence). This CDR3 comprises 16 residues.

The chain joins TRBV11-3 to TRBJ2-1, with D tentatively TRBD2 (6 bases). V was shortened by 0 bases and J by 10 bases, with 10 bases between the two germline ends. There are 13 residues in the CDR3. Germline values: CDR1 SGHNT, CDR2 YENEEA. The CDR3 region has the DNA TGTGCCAGCAGCTTAGATTGGGGAGGCGAGCAGTTCTTC. It is translated as CASSLDWGGEQFF.

V usage is TRBV5-4 and J usage is TRBJ2-1, with TRBD2 identical over 16 bases. This CDR3 region has 17 residues. Germline trimming cut 7 bases from V and 8 bases from J; bases unmatched to any gene: 12. CDR1 and CDR2 (germline): SGHNT, YYREEE (reference sequence). The CDR3 spells CASRGLAGGPVSDEQFF. The CDR3 DNA reads as TGTGCCAGCCGGGGACTAGCGGGGGGGCCAGTGTCGGATGAGCAGTTCTTC. The complete variable domain, with remaining parts taken from reference TRBV5-4 and TRBJ2-1, reads ETGVTQSPTHLIKTRGQQVTLRCSSQSGHNTVSWYQQALGQGPQFIFQYYREEENGRGNFPPRFSGLQFPNYSSELNVNALELDDSALYLCASRGLAGGPVSDEQFFGPGTRLTVL.

The chain uses TRBV7-6 and TRBJ1-2; TRBD1 is a possible D gene (5 bases). The CDR3 contains 15 residues. Trimming cost V 1 base and J 5 bases, with 14 bases left between them. Germline V gene data show CDR1 as SGHVS and CDR2 as FNYEAQ. The CDR3 loop is CASSLGRRRGYGYTF. CDR3 coding DNA: TGTGCCAGCAGCTTAGGACGGCGTCGGGGGTATGGCTACACCTTC.

This chain joins TRBV7-8 and TRBJ2-5; no firm D call. The ends were cut back, 5 bases at V and 3 bases at J, with 16 bases in the middle. The CDR3 is made up of 15 amino acids. In germline, CDR1 is SGHVS, CDR2 FQNEAQ. The CDR3 sequence: CASSPGPGMKETQYF. In DNA, the CDR3 is TGTGCCAGCAGCCCGGGTCCCGGAATGAAAGAGACCCAGTACTTC.

The V gene is TRBV25-1, the J gene TRBJ2-7, with D possibly TRBD2 on 6 matching bases. Germline values: CDR1 MGHDK, CDR2 SYGVNS. Trimming shortened V by 2 bases and J by 4 bases, and 15 bases separated the two germline ends. The CDR3 length is 15 residues. Here the CDR3 reads CASSEPGSFSYEQYF. The DNA for the CDR3 is TGTGCCAGCAGTGAACCCGGGAGTTTCTCTTACGAGCAGTACTTC.

The V call is TRBV6-5, the J call TRBJ2-5; 11 bases match TRBD2. The CDR3 runs 15 residues. Germline lookup yields CDR1 MNHEY and CDR2 SVGAGI. The J segment lost 1 base and the V segment lost 6 bases, leaving 4 bases of the junction unmatched. The CDR3: CASRLAGGRQETQYF. Here the CDR3 DNA reads TGTGCCAGCAGGCTAGCGGGGGGACGCCAAGAGACCCAGTACTTC.

This chain links TRBV12-5 with TRBJ2-3; D is ambiguous. Looked up from germline, CDR1 is LGHNT and CDR2 is FRNRAP. The CDR3 extends over 14 amino acids. Trimming stripped 1 base from V and 2 bases from J, with 7 bases between. The CDR3 coding sequence is TGTGCTAGTGGTTTGGGAACAGTCACAGATACGCAGTATTTT. Its translation: CASGLGTVTDTQYF.

The chain combines TRBV5-6 with TRBJ1-1; D not certain. V dropped 5 bases and J dropped 0 bases, with 8 bases sitting between them. The CDR3 length is 13 residues. Germline V gene lookup returns CDR1 SGHDT and CDR2 YYEEEE. CDR3: CASRDGVNTEAFF. The CDR3 coding sequence is TGTGCCAGCAGGGACGGGGTGAACACTGAAGCTTTCTTT.

The chain is built from TRBV7-8 and TRBJ2-2, with unresolved D. CDR3 length: 12 amino acids. V was shortened by 7 bases and J by 1 base, with 4 bases between the two germline ends. Looked up from germline, CDR1 is SGHVS and CDR2 is FQNEAQ. The CDR3 reads CASIGNTGELFF. The CDR3 bases are TGTGCCAGCATCGGGAACACCGGGGAGCTGTTTTTT.

The CDR3 protein is CASSQDRSDQPQHF. DNA for the CDR3: TGTGCCAGCAGCCAGGACAGGAGTGATCAGCCCCAGCATTTT. The V and J genes are TRBV4-2 and TRBJ1-5, with 7 bases fitting TRBD1. The V gene end was trimmed by 3 bases and the J gene end by 5 bases; junction bases not matched to a gene: 4. Per the germline V gene, CDR1 is LGHNA and CDR2 is YNFKEQ. The CDR3 has 14 residues.

Note on this clone: Other DNA sequences in the sample encode the same CDR3. The chain couples TRBV5-1 to TRBJ2-5, with 11 positions matching TRBD2. The CDR3 is 15 amino acids. Per germline, CDR1 SGHRS and CDR2 YFSETQ. The junction had 4 bases not matched to a gene; V was cut back by 4 bases and J by 2 bases. CDR3 DNA: TGCGCCAGCAGCCGGGGACTAGCGGCACAAGAGACCCAGTACTTC. It translates to CASSRGLAAQETQYF.